This T cell receptor beta chain comes out of a study of early T cells in non-severe SARS-CoV-2 infection. Germline CDR1 is MNHEY and CDR2 is SMNVEV (reference sequence). The CDR3 totals 13 residues. V was shortened by 6 bases and J by 1 base, with 9 bases between the two germline ends. This clonotype was seen at least ten times. Unique molecular identifiers were attached to individual cDNA molecules. One entry per CDR3 protein results from TCRdb running MiXCR on the 5' RACE reads. The data hold 55,000 to 65,000 distinct CDR3 sequences, with around 8.9% observed a single time. This TCR was recovered from an adult who was a healthcare worker with PCR-confirmed SARS-CoV-2 infection or an uninfected control (not recorded which). Sequencing was carried out using whole blood. This rearrangement joins TRBV27 to TRBJ1-2; the D is unclear. CDR3 region: CASSRARNYGYTF. The CDR3, as DNA: TGTGCCAGCAGCCGGGCGCGTAACTATGGCTACACCTTC.